This is a list of T cell receptor beta chains from one sample in a study of neoadjuvant anti-PD-1 for oral cavity cancer. Sequenced by immunoSEQ multiplex PCR; TCRdb stores in-frame clones only, minus some. This sample has around 11,000 clones, with 45% to 60% found just once. The sample was tumor tissue, taken before nivolumab (anti-PD-1) treatment. The receptors stem from a person aged 35-79 years with oral cavity squamous cell carcinoma. CDR3s include the opening cysteine and the closing phenylalanine or tryptophan. Fields, in order: J gene, D gene, clone size, V gene, CDR3 DNA, CDR3 protein. A D gene is named only where the DNA matches it firmly. Clone size is not always given. Where it is, it says once, few, many or a class for expanded clones.

>TRBJ2-2|-|few|TRBV7-6
TGTGCCAGCAGCTTAGTCAGGGAAGGCACCGGGGAGCTGTTTTTT
CASSLVREGTGELFF
>TRBJ2-7|TRBD1|-|TRBV4-1
TGCGCCAGCAGCCAAGATCAGGGACAGGGTTGGAACGAGCAGTACTTC
CASSQDQGQGWNEQYF
>TRBJ1-5|-|few|TRBV19
TGTGCCAGTAGTAGACACTTAGGGGGTCGGAATCAGCCCCAGCATTTT
CASSRHLGGRNQPQHF
>TRBJ1-1|TRBD1|-|TRBV6-1
TGTGCCAGCAAACGGACAGGGGGAAACACTGAAGCTTTCTTT
CASKRTGGNTEAFF
>TRBJ2-7|-|few|TRBV6-5
TGTGCCAGCAGTCGCGGGACACCTTCCTCCTACGAGCAGTACTTC
CASSRGTPSSYEQYF
>TRBJ2-4|-|-|TRBV7-2
TGTGCCAGCAGCTTAGGGGAGGGGGGTTTTCAGTACTTC
CASSLGEGGFQYF
>TRBJ1-2|-|medium-sized|TRBV4-1
TGCGCCAGCAGCCAAGATCCCGGCAGGGGAAGCTATGGCTACACCTTC
CASSQDPGRGSYGYTF
>TRBJ1-2|-|-|TRBV6-5
TGTGCCAGCAGTCCGTCCAATGTTGGCTACACCTTC
CASSPSNVGYTF
>TRBJ1-5|-|few|TRBV7-2
TGTGCCAGCAGCTATAAGGAGGATCAGCCCCAGCATTTT
CASSYKEDQPQHF
>TRBJ2-2|-|-|TRBV7-2
TGTGCCAGCAGCTTATACCGTCACACCGGGGAGCTGTTTTTT
CASSLYRHTGELFF
>TRBJ1-2|-|-|TRBV6-5
TGTGCCAGCAGTTACGGGAGGGGAGGGGACTATGGCTACACCTTC
CASSYGRGGDYGYTF
>TRBJ1-3|-|few|TRBV6-6
TGTGCCAGCAGTTACTCGGGAGGAGGAAACACCATATATTTT
CASSYSGGGNTIYF
>TRBJ2-2|TRBD1|-|TRBV25-1
TGTGCCAGCAGTGGGACAGGGGACACCGGGGAGCTGTTTTTT
CASSGTGDTGELFF
>TRBJ2-7|-|medium-sized|TRBV27
TGTGCCAGCAGTTTAGAACCTACAGGGACCTCCTACGAGCAGTACTTC
CASSLEPTGTSYEQYF
>TRBJ1-1|-|-|TRBV4-1
TGCGCCAGCAGCCAAGAACCGGGTCGGGTCACTGAAGCTTTCTTT
CASSQEPGRVTEAFF
>TRBJ1-1|-|-|TRBV19
TGTGCCAGTAGCGCGGCGGGTTTGGGCACTGAAGCTTTCTTT
CASSAAGLGTEAFF
>TRBJ2-6|-|-|TRBV4-2
TGTGCCAGCAGCCAGGGGCAAGGGATCCCATCTGGGGCCAACGTCCTGACTTTC
CASSQGQGIPSGANVLTF
>TRBJ1-6|-|-|TRBV5-5
TGTGCCAGCAGCTTCCTAGACGGGCCTAATTCACCCCTCCACTTT
CASSFLDGPNSPLHF
>TRBJ2-1|-|-|TRBV6-1
TGTGCCAGCAGTGAAGTAGTACGGGGGAGATACAATGAGCAGTTCTTC
CASSEVVRGRYNEQFF
>TRBJ2-3|-|few|TRBV30
TGTGCCTGGAGTGTACAGGTTGGTCCTACGCAGTATTTT
CAWSVQVGPTQYF
>TRBJ2-2|-|-|TRBV19
TGTGCCAGTAGCTTTTCAGAGGACACCGGGGAGCTGTTTTTT
CASSFSEDTGELFF
>TRBJ2-3|-|few|TRBV7-6
TGTGCCAGCAGCTTAGTGCGCGTGGGGTTGGGAGATACGCAGTATTTT
CASSLVRVGLGDTQYF
>TRBJ2-1|-|-|TRBV7-2
TGTGCCAGCAGTCGATTACAGGGATACCAGAACAATGAGCAGTTCTTC
CASSRLQGYQNNEQFF
>TRBJ1-1|-|-|TRBV9
TGTGCCAGCAGCCCCCTATCGGGGGGAGACACTGAAGCTTTCTTT
CASSPLSGGDTEAFF
>TRBJ1-3|-|-|TRBV21-1
TGTGCCAGCAGCCCGAATTGTTTT
CASSPNCF
>TRBJ1-6|TRBD1|few|TRBV5-1
TGCGCCAGCAGCTCCGGGACAGCGAGCTCCTATAATTCACCCCTCCACTTT
CASSSGTASSYNSPLHF
>TRBJ1-1|-|-|TRBV5-4
TGTGCCAGCAGCCCCCCCCCAGGACGAAGTACCACTGAAGCTTTCTTT
CASSPPPGRSTTEAFF
>TRBJ1-2|-|-|TRBV7-8
TGTGCCAGCAGCTTTATTCCGGGGCAGGGAGCTAACTATGGCTACACCTTC
CASSFIPGQGANYGYTF
>TRBJ1-2|-|large|TRBV27
TGTGCCAGCAGTAAGATGGGCTATGGCTACACCTTC
CASSKMGYGYTF
>TRBJ2-1|TRBD2|-|TRBV30
TGTGCCTGGAGTGGACTAGCGGGGGGAAACAATGAGCAGTTCTTC
CAWSGLAGGNNEQFF
>TRBJ1-3|-|few|TRBV19
TGTGCCAGCAGTGAGACTGGAGGAAACACCATATATTTT
CASSETGGNTIYF
>TRBJ1-6|-|few|TRBV6-1
TGTGCCAGCAGTGGCGTCAGGAATAATTCACCCCTCCACTTT
CASSGVRNNSPLHF
>TRBJ2-5|-|-|TRBV7-8
TGTGCCAGCAGCGTGACAGGACAAGAGACCCAGTACTTC
CASSVTGQETQYF
>TRBJ2-2|-|-|TRBV7-2
TGTGCCAGCAGCTTAAGGGCTAGCGTAAGCACCGGGGAGCTGTTTTTT
CASSLRASVSTGELFF
>TRBJ1-2|TRBD1|medium-sized|TRBV13
TGTGCCAGCGGACAGGGGGGATATGGCTACACCTTC
CASGQGGYGYTF
>TRBJ2-5|TRBD2|-|TRBV5-1
TGCGCCAGCAGCTTGGGATTAGCGGGGGCCCTCTTTATGGAGACCCAGTACTTC
CASSLGLAGALFMETQYF
>TRBJ1-2|-|-|TRBV6-5
TGTGCCAGCAGTTACAGGTCAGGCTATGGCTACACCTTC
CASSYRSGYGYTF
>TRBJ2-2|TRBD2|-|TRBV7-7
TGTGCCAGCACCACGGGCGGGGGTTCCGGGGAGCTGTTTTTT
CASTTGGGSGELFF
>TRBJ1-6|TRBD1|-|TRBV5-6
TGTGCCAGCAGTTTAGGGGGCCCTGGATCCTATAATTCACCCCTCCACTTT
CASSLGGPGSYNSPLHF
>TRBJ2-3|-|once|TRBV7-9
TGTGCCAGCAGCGGAGGCGGAACTAGCACAGATACGCAGTATTTT
CASSGGGTSTDTQYF
>TRBJ2-2|TRBD2|-|TRBV2
TGTGCCAGCAGATCTCAAGCGGGGGCCACGGGCACCGGGGAGCTGTTTTTT
CASRSQAGATGTGELFF
>TRBJ2-5|-|-|TRBV4-3
TGCGCCAGCAGCCAAGCTTTCCGGGGGGCCGGGGAGACCCAGTACTTC
CASSQAFRGAGETQYF
>TRBJ1-2|-|medium-sized|TRBV4-2
TGTGCCAGCAGCCATGGGTTAACTAACTATGGCTACACCTTC
CASSHGLTNYGYTF
>TRBJ2-7|TRBD1|few|TRBV5-6
TGTGCCAGCAGGCCCCCGGGACAGGGGAACGAGCAGTACTTC
CASRPPGQGNEQYF
>TRBJ2-2|-|-|TRBV7-9
TGTGCCAGCAGCTCCTTAGGCGGAGGAGGGGCCGGGGAGCTGTTTTTT
CASSSLGGGGAGELFF
>TRBJ1-5|-|-|TRBV29-1
TGCAGCGTCGCGGACGGGGAGAATCAGCCCCAGCATTTT
CSVADGENQPQHF
>TRBJ1-2|TRBD1|-|TRBV6-1
TGTGCCAGCAGTAAGGGACAGGGACCTTATGGCTACACCTTC
CASSKGQGPYGYTF
>TRBJ1-1|TRBD1|-|TRBV5-1
TGCGCCAGCAGCCCCCGGCAGGGGGACACTGAAGCTTTCTTT
CASSPRQGDTEAFF
>TRBJ2-5|TRBD2|-|TRBV19
TGTGCCAGTCGGGGGGGGGTCCAAGAGACCCAGTACTTC
CASRGGVQETQYF
>TRBJ2-1|-|-|TRBV7-2
TGTGCCAGCAGCTTGCACAGGGCGAACAATGAGCAGTTCTTC
CASSLHRANNEQFF
>TRBJ2-1|TRBD2|medium-sized|TRBV20-1
TGCAGTGCCGGCGGGGGGGAGCAGTTCTTC
CSAGGGEQFF
>TRBJ1-5|-|once|TRBV5-5
TGTGCCAGCGCCCGGACTTGGGATCAGCCCCAGCATTTT
CASARTWDQPQHF
>TRBJ2-3|-|few|TRBV11-2
TGTGCCAGCAGCCCGCATAGCGGAGGCACAGATACGCAGTATTTT
CASSPHSGGTDTQYF